This T cell receptor (beta chain) was sequenced in a study of molecular identifiers for immune sequencing clone quantification. Study-wide results and caveats: Spiked Jurkat TCR RNA equivalent to one cell was reportedly detectable in 800,000 to 1,000,000 naive cells. Clones above 20 RNA copies held over 97% of effector molecules, under 1% in naive cells.

CDR3 size: 15 residues. V was trimmed by 4 bases and J by 4 bases, leaving 17 bases between them. The germline V gene encodes CDR1 SGDLS and CDR2 YYNGEE. This clonotype was counted many times. The antigen remains undetermined. Methods described previously, with TCR primers listed, were used for bulk TCR libraries. TCRdb independently ran MiXCR on the PCR reads; one entry per CDR3 protein. Among approximately 550,000 distinct CDR3 sequences listed, around 21% were seen once. The source is a human donor in good health. Some libraries in this study had Jurkat cell RNA spiked in. This sequence joins TRBV9 and TRBJ1-1, with D perhaps matching TRBD1 (6 bases). Material for sequencing was naive CD8+ T cells from blood, with Jurkat cell RNA spiked in. Subset denoted: FACS-sorted CD8+CD4-CCR7+CD45RA+ naive T cells. The CDR3 DNA reads as TGTGCCAGCAGCCACGACAGGATTCCCGGCACTGAAGCTTTCTTT. Amino acid sequence: CASSHDRIPGTEAFF.